Listed below are T cell receptor beta chains from one sample, sequenced in a study of T cell responses to AZD1222 COVID-19 vaccine. TCRdb's table, derived via immunoSEQ multiplex PCR, lists solely in-frame clones and lacks some. This sample yields approximately 96,000 clones, of which around 83% are seen a single time; roughly 6% belongs to the top ten. The sample was peripheral blood, taken 28 days after the second AZD1222 dose. These receptors came from an adult who received the AZD1222 COVID-19 vaccine. CDR3s include the opening cysteine and the closing phenylalanine or tryptophan. Fields, in order: J gene, clone size, D gene, V gene, CDR3 DNA, CDR3 protein. The D gene is left open where the match is weak. A row's size may be missing; if present it is once, few, many or a size class.

J gene: TRBJ1-2; clone size: few; D gene: -; V gene: TRBV6-1; CDR3 DNA: TGTGCCAGCAGTGAATGGGGCGGTGGCTACACCTTC; CDR3 protein: CASSEWGGGYTF
J gene: TRBJ1-1; clone size: -; D gene: TRBD1; V gene: TRBV28; CDR3 DNA: TGTGCCAGCAGTTCCCCCGGGACAGGGGTAGGGAACACTGAAGCTTTCTTT; CDR3 protein: CASSSPGTGVGNTEAFF
J gene: TRBJ2-2; clone size: -; D gene: -; V gene: TRBV6-2/TRBV6-3; CDR3 DNA: TGTGCCAGCAGCCCAGATCAGGGAAACACCGGGGAGCTGTTTTTT; CDR3 protein: CASSPDQGNTGELFF
J gene: TRBJ2-1; clone size: -; D gene: TRBD2; V gene: TRBV29-1; CDR3 DNA: TGCAGCGTTCCAAAGGGTACTAGCGTGGACTACAATGAGCAGTTCTTC; CDR3 protein: CSVPKGTSVDYNEQFF
J gene: TRBJ2-7; clone size: medium-sized; D gene: -; V gene: TRBV2; CDR3 DNA: TGTGCCAGCAGTGAGGGCAGGGGACCCGAGCAGTACTTC; CDR3 protein: CASSEGRGPEQYF
J gene: TRBJ1-5; clone size: -; D gene: -; V gene: TRBV3-1/TRBV3-2; CDR3 DNA: TGTGCCAGCAGCCCCTTAGGGGGGTCCAATCAGCCCCAGCATTTT; CDR3 protein: CASSPLGGSNQPQHF
J gene: TRBJ1-2; clone size: -; D gene: -; V gene: TRBV2; CDR3 DNA: TGTGCCAGCAGTGAAAGCAGGACCTATGGCTACACCTTC; CDR3 protein: CASSESRTYGYTF
J gene: TRBJ1-6; clone size: -; D gene: TRBD1; V gene: TRBV5-6; CDR3 DNA: TGTGCCAGCAGGCAGGGGGCAGATTCACCCCTCCACTTT; CDR3 protein: CASRQGADSPLHF
J gene: TRBJ2-7; clone size: -; D gene: TRBD1; V gene: TRBV9; CDR3 DNA: TGTGCCAGCAGCGTAGCTCCTCAAACAGGGGGCGGCTACGAGCAGTACTTC; CDR3 protein: CASSVAPQTGGGYEQYF
J gene: TRBJ2-1; clone size: -; D gene: -; V gene: TRBV10-3; CDR3 DNA: TGTGCCATCAGTGACCCTATCGAGGGTTTTAAGCAGTTCTTC; CDR3 protein: CAISDPIEGFKQFF
J gene: TRBJ1-5; clone size: -; D gene: -; V gene: TRBV27; CDR3 DNA: TGTGCCAGCTCTTTCACGGGAGCGGCAGGTTCGTCCCAGCATTTT; CDR3 protein: CASSFTGAAGSSQHF
J gene: TRBJ2-2; clone size: -; D gene: -; V gene: TRBV10-3; CDR3 DNA: TGTGCCATCAGTGGCAGGGGCGGAATTTCCGGGGAGCTGTTTTTT; CDR3 protein: CAISGRGGISGELFF
J gene: TRBJ2-7; clone size: -; D gene: -; V gene: TRBV19; CDR3 DNA: TGTGCCAGTAGTATGTCCGCCATCCACGAGCAGTACTTC; CDR3 protein: CASSMSAIHEQYF
J gene: TRBJ2-1; clone size: -; D gene: TRBD2; V gene: TRBV10-1; CDR3 DNA: TGCGCCAGCAGTGTCGCGGGGGGCAATGAGCAGTTCTTC; CDR3 protein: CASSVAGGNEQFF
J gene: TRBJ2-1; clone size: -; D gene: -; V gene: TRBV6-5; CDR3 DNA: TGTGCCAGCAGGGGCCCTAGCGATGCGGCGTTCTTC; CDR3 protein: CASRGPSDAAFF
J gene: TRBJ2-3; clone size: -; D gene: -; V gene: TRBV6-6; CDR3 DNA: TGTGCCAGCGGACCCTCTCGAGTAGATACGCAGTATTTT; CDR3 protein: CASGPSRVDTQYF
J gene: TRBJ1-5; clone size: -; D gene: TRBD1; V gene: TRBV5-1; CDR3 DNA: TGCGCCAGCAACCCGCGCGGGACAGGGCAGGCGGGCAATCAGCCCCAGCATTTT; CDR3 protein: CASNPRGTGQAGNQPQHF
J gene: TRBJ2-5; clone size: -; D gene: TRBD2; V gene: TRBV29-1; CDR3 DNA: TGCAGCTTGAGGGCGGGAGCTCGGGGAGAGACCCAGTACTTC; CDR3 protein: CSLRAGARGETQYF
J gene: TRBJ1-3; clone size: -; D gene: -; V gene: TRBV10-3; CDR3 DNA: TGTGTCATCAGTGAGTCCCCAGGAGGCTCTGGAAACACCATATATTTT; CDR3 protein: CVISESPGGSGNTIYF
J gene: TRBJ1-3; clone size: -; D gene: -; V gene: TRBV7-2; CDR3 DNA: TGTGCCAGCGCCACAGGGACCCCCGGAAACACCATATATTTT; CDR3 protein: CASATGTPGNTIYF
J gene: TRBJ2-2; clone size: -; D gene: -; V gene: TRBV19; CDR3 DNA: TGTGCCAGTAGTACTACGGACAGTCTTGGGACCGGGGAGCTGTTTTTT; CDR3 protein: CASSTTDSLGTGELFF
J gene: TRBJ2-3; clone size: few; D gene: -; V gene: TRBV5-1; CDR3 DNA: TGCGCCAGCAGCTTGCAGGGGGGCCTTAGCACAGATACGCAGTATTTT; CDR3 protein: CASSLQGGLSTDTQYF
J gene: TRBJ1-2; clone size: -; D gene: -; V gene: TRBV29-1; CDR3 DNA: TGCAGCGTTGAAGACCGGGCGACTAACTATGGCTACACCTTC; CDR3 protein: CSVEDRATNYGYTF
J gene: TRBJ1-2; clone size: -; D gene: TRBD1; V gene: TRBV7-9; CDR3 DNA: TGTGCCAGCAGCTCCTGGACAGGGGGTGGCTACACCTTC; CDR3 protein: CASSSWTGGGYTF
J gene: TRBJ1-1; clone size: -; D gene: -; V gene: TRBV5-6; CDR3 DNA: TGTGCCAGCAGCTTGGGGACCTCTGGCACTGAAGCTTTCTTT; CDR3 protein: CASSLGTSGTEAFF
J gene: TRBJ1-1; clone size: -; D gene: -; V gene: TRBV3-1/TRBV3-2; CDR3 DNA: TGTGCCAGCAGCCAAGATAGCGGGGGGTCTGGCTTTAACACTGAAGCTTTCTTT; CDR3 protein: CASSQDSGGSGFNTEAFF
J gene: TRBJ2-7; clone size: -; D gene: -; V gene: TRBV7-2; CDR3 DNA: TGTGCCAGCACACCCTCCGGGATTTACGAGCAGTACTTC; CDR3 protein: CASTPSGIYEQYF
J gene: TRBJ1-5; clone size: -; D gene: -; V gene: TRBV6-5; CDR3 DNA: TGTGCCAGCAGCTTAACCCGGGGGTGGAATCAGCCCCAGCATTTT; CDR3 protein: CASSLTRGWNQPQHF
J gene: TRBJ1-2; clone size: few; D gene: -; V gene: TRBV19; CDR3 DNA: TGTGCCAGTAGGAAGGAAGTAAACTATGGCTACACCTTC; CDR3 protein: CASRKEVNYGYTF
J gene: TRBJ1-6; clone size: -; D gene: TRBD1; V gene: TRBV6-5; CDR3 DNA: TGTGCCAGCAGAATAAGCACAGGGGTAGAGTCACCCCTCCACTTT; CDR3 protein: CASRISTGVESPLHF